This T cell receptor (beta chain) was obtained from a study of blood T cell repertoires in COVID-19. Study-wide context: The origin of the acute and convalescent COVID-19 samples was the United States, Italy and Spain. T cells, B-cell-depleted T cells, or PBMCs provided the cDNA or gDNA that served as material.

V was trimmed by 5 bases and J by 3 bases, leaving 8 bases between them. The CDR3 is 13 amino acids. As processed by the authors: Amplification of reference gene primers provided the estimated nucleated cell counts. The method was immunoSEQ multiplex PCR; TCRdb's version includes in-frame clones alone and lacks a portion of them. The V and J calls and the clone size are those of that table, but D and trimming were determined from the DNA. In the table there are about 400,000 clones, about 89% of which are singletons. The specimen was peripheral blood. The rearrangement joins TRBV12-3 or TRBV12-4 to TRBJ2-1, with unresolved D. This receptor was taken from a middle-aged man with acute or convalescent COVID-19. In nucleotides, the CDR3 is TGTGCCAGCAGTGGGCTAAACTACAATGAGCAGTTCTTC. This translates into CASSGLNYNEQFF.